This passage covers 14 T cell receptor beta chains from one sample sequenced in a study of Ad26.COV2.S vaccination and SARS-CoV-2 variants. Treatment meaning: 19 received Ad26.COV2.S at low or high dose, single or two shots; 5 received placebo; per-sample allocation not given. Specimens were obtained on day 63 following the first vaccine or placebo injection. Assay: immunoSEQ multiplex PCR; the TCRdb copy retains only in-frame clones and omits some. Found here are hundreds of thousands of clones, around 87% of them singletons; the top ten hold around 3.5%. The sample in question was peripheral blood, obtained in a trial of Ad26.COV2.S vaccine versus placebo. The source of these receptors is a person aged 18-60 years who received the Ad26.COV2.S COVID-19 vaccine or a placebo.

The rearrangement joins TRBV4-1 to TRBJ1-4, with 8 bases matching TRBD1. V dropped 6 bases and J dropped 7; count of bases not matched to a gene: 7. The CDR3 sequence is 14 residues long. Germline loops: CDR1 MGHRA, CDR2 YSYEKL. For the CDR3, the DNA is TGCGCCAGCAGTCCGGACAGGGCTCGTGAAAAACTGTTTTTT. Protein: CASSPDRAREKLFF.

V gene TRBV19 combines with J gene TRBJ2-5, with D possibly being TRBD1 or TRBD2 (6 bases each). The CDR3 consists of 13 residues. Per germline, CDR1 LNHDA and CDR2 SQIVND (reference sequence). Trimming took 7 bases from V and 1 from J, leaving 10 bases between them. The CDR3 sequence: CASNGGGQETQYF. As DNA, the CDR3 is TGTGCCAGTAACGGGGGCGGCCAAGAGACCCAGTACTTC.

The chain carries TRBV7-2 and TRBJ1-2; 8 positions agree with TRBD1. Germline V gene lookup returns CDR1 SGHTA and CDR2 FQGNSA. CDR3 length: 15 amino acids. V gave up 4 bases and J gave up 5 bases; unmatched junction bases: 9. The CDR3 reads CASSSQTGERYGYTF. The CDR3 bases are TGTGCCAGCAGCTCGCAGACAGGGGAGAGGTATGGCTACACCTTC.

The chain carries TRBV27 and TRBJ2-7; D ambiguous. The germline CDR1 and CDR2 sequences are MNHEY and SMNVEV (reference sequence). V lost 3 bases and J 1 base, leaving 7 bases between the germline ends. The CDR3 has 13 amino acids. CDR3 coding DNA: TGTGCCAGCAGTTTGACGAGTTCCTACGAGCAGTACTTC. This translates into CASSLTSSYEQYF.

This clone was observed once. Additional DNA sequences in this sample encode the identical CDR3. The chain is built from TRBV5-1 and TRBJ2-3; the D gene could be TRBD1 or TRBD2 (6 bases each). V was clipped by 0 bases and J by 6 bases, with 8 bases between them. Germline-derived CDR1 and CDR2 are SGHRS and YFSETQ. The CDR3 loop spans 13 amino acids. CDR3 sequence reads: CASSLAGADTQYF. The CDR3 DNA is TGCGCCAGCAGCTTGGCGGGGGCCGATACGCAGTATTTT.

V usage is TRBV11-3 and J usage is TRBJ2-3; no reliable D call. The CDR3 is 16 residues long. Germline V gives CDR1 SGHNT, CDR2 YENEEA. Trimming removed 4 bases from V and 1 base from J, with 15 bases in between. The CDR3 bases are TGTGCCAGCAGCTCCCAGACATTTCCGGGCACAGATACGCAGTATTTT. Protein sequence: CASSSQTFPGTDTQYF.

V usage is TRBV5-1 and J usage is TRBJ2-3; D possibly matches TRBD1 or TRBD2 (5 bases each). The ends were cut back, 4 bases at V and 1 base at J, with 10 bases in the middle. Germline V CDR1 and CDR2: SGHRS, YFSETQ. The CDR3 extends over 14 amino acids. DNA of the CDR3: TGCGCCAGCAGCGCCGGGACGGGCACAGATACGCAGTATTTT. Protein product: CASSAGTGTDTQYF.

The rearrangement uses TRBV29-1 and TRBJ2-1, with 9 bases that match TRBD1. V shed 3 bases, J shed 8 bases, and the junction held 11 bases outside the gene matches. This CDR3 has 15 amino acids. CDR1 and CDR2 from the germline V gene are SQVTM and ANQGSEA. CDR3 sequence: CSVETTGTGNDEQFF. CDR3 sequence (DNA): TGCAGCGTTGAGACGACCGGGACAGGGAACGATGAGCAGTTCTTC.

The chain carries TRBV6-5 and TRBJ1-1; 7 nucleotides line up with TRBD1. The junction had 7 bases not matched to a gene; V was cut back by 6 bases and J by 0 bases. Germline values: CDR1 MNHEY, CDR2 SVGAGI. This CDR3 contains 15 residues. The CDR3 bases are TGTGCCAGCAGCGACCGGGGACAGCTGAACACTGAAGCTTTCTTT. Its protein is CASSDRGQLNTEAFF.

The chain recombines TRBV6-2 or TRBV6-3 with TRBJ1-4; the D is unclear. Trimming took off 2 bases at V and 4 bases at J, with 11 bases between the two ends. The CDR3 is 15 amino acids. Germline V lookup: CDR1 MNHEY, CDR2 SVGEGT. Here the CDR3 DNA reads TGTGCCAGCAGTTACGTCGACATCGATAATGAAAAACTGTTTTTT. This translates into CASSYVDIDNEKLFF.

The chain combines TRBV3-1 (or the pseudogene TRBV3-2) with TRBJ2-3, with TRBD2 matching 9 bases. Per germline, CDR1 LGHDT and CDR2 YNNKEL (reference sequence). The trim removed 4 bases at V and 5 bases at J, leaving 16 bases unmatched. This CDR3 spans 18 amino acids. The CDR3: CASSRQAAGGLARDTQYF. The CDR3 DNA reads TGTGCCAGCAGCCGACAAGCTGCAGGGGGACTAGCACGAGATACGCAGTATTTT.

The rearrangement links TRBV4-2 to TRBJ2-4; TRBD2 aligns across 10 bases. Germline assignment: CDR1 LGHNA and CDR2 YNFKEQ. Trimming at V came to 0 bases and at J to 0 bases, leaving 11 bases not matched to a gene. There are 20 residues in the CDR3. CDR3 amino acids: CASSQDPGASGGPAKNIQYF. CDR3 DNA: TGTGCCAGCAGCCAAGACCCGGGGGCTAGCGGGGGTCCAGCCAAAAACATTCAGTACTTC.

The rearrangement links TRBV10-3 to TRBJ1-2, with TRBD1 matching over 9 bases. The CDR3 consists of 17 residues. Germline V gene sequence: CDR1 ENHRY, CDR2 SYGVKD. The ends lost 4 bases at V and 2 bases at J; junction bases unmatched: 11. The DNA for the CDR3 is TGTGCCATCAGTGGGTCCTACAGGGGGCATGGGAACTATGGCTACACCTTC. It codes for CAISGSYRGHGNYGYTF.

The chain recombines TRBV5-5 with TRBJ2-7, with D unresolved. The CDR3 extends over 12 amino acids. V was clipped by 4 bases and J by 6 bases, with 11 bases between them. CDR1 is SGHKS and CDR2 is YYEKEE in the germline V gene (reference sequence). CDR3: CASSRVAGEQYF. CDR3 sequence (DNA): TGTGCCAGCAGCCGGGTTGCTGGCGAGCAGTACTTC.